Listed below are T cell receptor beta chains from one sample, sequenced in a study of T cells in Graves' hyperthyroidism and ophthalmopathy. Each CDR3 protein gets one entry after TCRdb re-called the multiplex PCR reads with MiXCR. The sample records around 500,000 distinct CDR3 sequences, more than 15% being singletons. Material for sequencing was blood. The receptors shown here come from a young woman with Graves' ophthalmopathy. The conserved cysteine and the conserved F or W are not part of the CDR3 here. Fields, in order: V gene, J gene, CDR3 protein.

>TRBV20-1|TRBJ2-1
SARASVKLEVFNEQF
>TRBV29-1|TRBJ2-3
SVEGPGGIGTDTQY
>TRBV6-1|TRBJ2-7
ASSDAGTRVLDEQY
>TRBV24-1|TRBJ1-2
ATSGLGNYGYT
>TRBV28|TRBJ1-1
ASSLPVTEAF
>TRBV13|TRBJ2-1
ASNSPTGTLYNEQF
>TRBV27|TRBJ2-5
ASSQGSLGPETQY
>TRBV9|TRBJ1-5
ASSVGTGSQPQH
>TRBV2|TRBJ2-7
ASSASGPSYEQY
>TRBV6-1|TRBJ2-3
ASSRGTSGRGPDTQY
>TRBV20-1|TRBJ1-2
SASSQDEFVYGYT
>TRBV14|TRBJ2-4
ASSQPNSGTRKNIQY
>TRBV7-2|TRBJ2-7
ASSLAAGKQY
>TRBV28|TRBJ2-6
ASSPQPFFVSGANVLT
>TRBV5-1|TRBJ2-1
ASSSLAGGFYNEQF
>TRBV29-1|TRBJ2-1
SVEGQFYNEQF
>TRBV12-3/TRBV12-4|TRBJ1-1
ASSYGTGGAF
>TRBV3-1|TRBJ2-1
ASSQDVGQGASFLKF
>TRBV7-9|TRBJ2-2
ASSPGASANTGELF
>TRBV20-1|TRBJ2-3
SAIPGTSVTTDTQY
>TRBV9|TRBJ2-7
ASSAGLAGAAGEQY
>TRBV20-1|TRBJ2-1
SARPGLAGVVEQF
>TRBV19|TRBJ1-2
ASSRQSYGYT
>TRBV5-8|TRBJ1-2
ASSLWQGYGYT
>TRBV15|TRBJ2-1
ATNRAMGEQF
>TRBV20-1|TRBJ1-3
SASGPGGSGNTIY
>TRBV9|TRBJ2-7
ASSPRLAGDLSEQY
>TRBV24-1|TRBJ2-7
ATSDSTSTGGASDEQY
>TRBV20-1|TRBJ2-7
SAPPVSGVYSYEQY
>TRBV12-3/TRBV12-4|TRBJ2-2
ASSLTRSGELF
>TRBV2|TRBJ2-5
ASSEGTSGRETQY
>TRBV11-2|TRBJ2-3
ASSLDHSLGTDTQY
>TRBV27|TRBJ2-1
ASSLASGSSGEQF
>TRBV20-1|TRBJ2-7
SASPGTYYEQY
>TRBV6-2/TRBV6-3|TRBJ1-5
ASSRGGAANQPQH
>TRBV28|TRBJ1-5
ASSLGIAGSNQPQH
>TRBV4-2|TRBJ2-4
ASSQDLGEGADIQY
>TRBV4-1|TRBJ2-1
ASSQVGQGNEQF
>TRBV20-1|TRBJ2-3
SASKSSDLTDTQY
>TRBV10-3|TRBJ2-5
AISSQETQY
>TRBV2|TRBJ1-5
ATSLSPLGQPQH
>TRBV12-3/TRBV12-4|TRBJ1-6
ATAGQAGFNSPLH
>TRBV6-6|TRBJ2-5
ASSYSDIQETQY
>TRBV6-2/TRBV6-3|TRBJ2-3
ASSKSTSGADTQY
>TRBV10-3|TRBJ2-1
AISETDSYNEQF
>TRBV20-1|TRBJ2-3
SARDIATRDTQY
>TRBV12-3/TRBV12-4|TRBJ1-5
ASSAEGYQPQH
>TRBV7-3|TRBJ2-3
ASSSRAEDTQY
>TRBV20-1|TRBJ1-3
SARSRGSGNTIY
>TRBV28|TRBJ2-7
ASNQVVFSYEQY
>TRBV5-1|TRBJ2-7
ASSLEEGGMKEQY
>TRBV18|TRBJ2-6
ASSPSSGANVLT
>TRBV5-1|TRBJ2-3
ASSTGTSDDTQY
>TRBV20-1|TRBJ2-3
SASNPVQGGTDTQY
>TRBV7-2|TRBJ2-7
ASSLFAGTSYSNLPYEQY